The clone carrying this TCR beta chain has a handful of counts. The antigen remains undetermined. As for time point: recipient sample about 28 days before transplant, after cytoreduction. Recipients were bled about 28 days pretransplant and at posttransplant days 30, 100, 180. Sequencing was performed with immunoSEQ multiplex PCR; in TCRdb, only in-frame clones are kept and a portion is missing. The data show about 45,000 clones, 80% to 85% seen once. The data were obtained in a study of T cell clonotyping in hematopoietic cell transplantation. In the study overall: Recipients' pretransplant samples followed cytoreduction.

The CDR3 has 15 amino acids. The V and J ends lost 4 bases and 3 bases respectively, with 15 bases between them. The germline V gene has CDR1 LNHDA and CDR2 SQIVND (reference sequence). Findings of the study overall: CD4 and CD8 repertoire contributions could not be separated without sorting. Broader posttransplant TCR repertoire diversity was predicted by graft donor and pretransplant recipient Inverse Simpson Index values.

Here the sequenced sample was peripheral blood mononuclear cells, taken before stem cell transplant. The genes are TRBV19 and TRBJ1-2, with a possible D match to TRBD1 (5 bases). The clonotype was recovered from a man in his fifties or sixties with myelodysplastic syndrome. Some clones in this sample may be carry-over from other donors' samples. The CDR3 loop is CASSRLGLGDYGYTF. The DNA of the CDR3 is TGTGCCAGTAGTAGACTGGGGCTTGGCGACTATGGCTACACCTTC.